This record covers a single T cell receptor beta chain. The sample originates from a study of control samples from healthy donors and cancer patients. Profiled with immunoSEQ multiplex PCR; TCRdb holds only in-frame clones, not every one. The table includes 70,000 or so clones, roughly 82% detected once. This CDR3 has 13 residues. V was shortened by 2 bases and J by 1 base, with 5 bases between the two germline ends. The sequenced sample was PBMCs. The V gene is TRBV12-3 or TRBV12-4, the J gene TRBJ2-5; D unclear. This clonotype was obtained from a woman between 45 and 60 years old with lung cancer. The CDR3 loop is CASSLRIQETQYF. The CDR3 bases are TGTGCCAGCAGTTTAAGGATCCAAGAGACCCAGTACTTC.